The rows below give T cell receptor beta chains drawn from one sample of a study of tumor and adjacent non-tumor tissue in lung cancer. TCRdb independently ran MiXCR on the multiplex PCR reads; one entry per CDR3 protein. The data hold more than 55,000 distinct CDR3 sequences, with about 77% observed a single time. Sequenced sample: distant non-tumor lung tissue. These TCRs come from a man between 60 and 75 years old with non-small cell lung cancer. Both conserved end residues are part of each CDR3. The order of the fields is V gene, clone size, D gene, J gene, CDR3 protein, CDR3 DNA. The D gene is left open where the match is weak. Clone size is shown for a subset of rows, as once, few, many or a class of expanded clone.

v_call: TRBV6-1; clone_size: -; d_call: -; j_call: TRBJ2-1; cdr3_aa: CASSLSGRANEQFF; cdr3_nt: TGTGCCAGCAGTCTATCGGGCAGGGCGAATGAGCAGTTCTTC
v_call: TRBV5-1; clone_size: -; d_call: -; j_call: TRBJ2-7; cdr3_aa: CASSLELEVDEQYF; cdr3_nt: TGCGCCAGCAGTTTGGAGCTAGAGGTAGACGAGCAGTACTTC
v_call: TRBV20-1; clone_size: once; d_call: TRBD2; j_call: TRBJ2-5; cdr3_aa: CSARLGTGGRARETQYF; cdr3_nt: TGCAGTGCTAGACTCGGGACTGGCGGGAGGGCCAGGGAGACCCAGTACTTC
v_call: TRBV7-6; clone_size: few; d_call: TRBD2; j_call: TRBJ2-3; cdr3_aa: CASSFPFQREDDTQYF; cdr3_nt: TGTGCCAGCAGCTTTCCCTTCCAGCGGGAGGACGATACGCAGTATTTT
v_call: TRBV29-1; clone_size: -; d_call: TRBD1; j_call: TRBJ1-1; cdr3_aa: CNVEAVRTGEWTEAFF; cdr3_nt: TGCAACGTTGAAGCCGTCCGGACAGGGGAGTGGACTGAAGCTTTCTTT
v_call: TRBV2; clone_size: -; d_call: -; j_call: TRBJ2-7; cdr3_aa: CAGSQGSHEQYF; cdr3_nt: TGTGCCGGCAGCCAGGGTTCCCACGAGCAGTACTTC
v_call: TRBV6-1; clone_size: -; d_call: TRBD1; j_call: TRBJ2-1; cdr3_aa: CASNPRRGQGNINEQFF; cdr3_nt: TGTGCCAGCAATCCTCGACGGGGACAGGGGAATATCAATGAGCAGTTCTTC
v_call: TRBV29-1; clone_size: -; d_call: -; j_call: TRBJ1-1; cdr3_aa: CSASTVGETEAFF; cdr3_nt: TGCAGCGCCTCGACAGTGGGGGAGACTGAAGCTTTCTTT
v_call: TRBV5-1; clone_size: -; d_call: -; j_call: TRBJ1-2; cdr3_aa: CASSSGGAGYGYTF; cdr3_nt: TGCGCCAGCAGCAGCGGGGGGGCGGGCTATGGCTACACCTTC
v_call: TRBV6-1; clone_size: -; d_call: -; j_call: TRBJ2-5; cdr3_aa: CAGTFHRETQYF; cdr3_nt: TGTGCCGGCACCTTCCACCGGGAGACCCAGTACTTC
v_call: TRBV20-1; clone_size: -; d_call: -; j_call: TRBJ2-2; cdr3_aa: CSVTRGQELSGDLFF; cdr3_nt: TGCAGTGTTACCCGAGGACAGGAACTAAGCGGGGATCTGTTTTTT
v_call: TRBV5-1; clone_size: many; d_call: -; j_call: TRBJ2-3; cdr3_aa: CASSLSLLTDTQYF; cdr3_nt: TGCGCCAGCAGCTTGTCCCTACTCACAGATACGCAGTATTTT
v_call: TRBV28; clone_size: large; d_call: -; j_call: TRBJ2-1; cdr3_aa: CASQGTTSYNEQFF; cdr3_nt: TGTGCCTCGCAGGGAACGACAAGCTACAATGAGCAGTTCTTC
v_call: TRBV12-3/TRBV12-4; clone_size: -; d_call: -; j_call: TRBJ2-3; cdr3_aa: CASSFWTPSTDTQYF; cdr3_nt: TGTGCTAGCAGTTTTTGGACCCCAAGCACAGATACGCAGTATTTT
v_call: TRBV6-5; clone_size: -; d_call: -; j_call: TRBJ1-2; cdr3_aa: CAGSLQDGNNYGYTF; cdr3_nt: TGTGCCGGCAGTCTACAGGATGGGAATAACTATGGCTACACCTTC
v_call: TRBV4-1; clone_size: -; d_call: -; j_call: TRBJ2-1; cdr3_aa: CANSRTPMGEQFF; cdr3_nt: TGCGCCAACAGCCGGACGCCAATGGGTGAGCAGTTCTTC
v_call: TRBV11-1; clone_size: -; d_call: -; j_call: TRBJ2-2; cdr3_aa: CVSNHTSGTGELFF; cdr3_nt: TGTGTCAGCAACCATACTAGTGGCACTGGGGAGCTGTTTTTT
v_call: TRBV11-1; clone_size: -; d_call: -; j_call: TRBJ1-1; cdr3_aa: CASSIAPGPEAIF; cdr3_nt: TGTGCCAGCAGCATAGCGCCGGGGCCTGAAGCTATCTTT
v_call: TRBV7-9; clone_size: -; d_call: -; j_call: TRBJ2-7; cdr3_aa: CASSLSDSGSYEQYF; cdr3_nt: TGTGCCAGCAGCTTATCGGATAGCGGTTCCTACGAGCAGTACTTC
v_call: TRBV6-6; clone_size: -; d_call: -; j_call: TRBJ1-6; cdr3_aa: CASSPRQGDSPLHF; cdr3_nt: TGTGCCAGTAGTCCCCGGCAGGGAGACTCACCCCTCCACTTT
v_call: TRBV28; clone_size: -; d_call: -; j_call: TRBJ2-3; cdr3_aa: CASKVGGMDTDTQYF; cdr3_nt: TGTGCCAGCAAGGTCGGAGGAATGGACACAGATACGCAGTATTTT
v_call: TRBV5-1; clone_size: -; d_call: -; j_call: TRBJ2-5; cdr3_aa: CASRGRCEEETKYF; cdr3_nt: TGCGCCAGCAGGGGCCGATGCGAAGAAGAGACCAAGTACTTC
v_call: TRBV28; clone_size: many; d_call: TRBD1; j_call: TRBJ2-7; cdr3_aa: CASSPKTGIDEQYF; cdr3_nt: TGTGCCAGCAGTCCCAAGACAGGGATAGACGAGCAGTACTTC
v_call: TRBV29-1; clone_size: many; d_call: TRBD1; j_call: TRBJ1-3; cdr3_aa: CSATDRGGNTIYF; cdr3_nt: TGCAGCGCCACGGACAGGGGTGGAAACACCATATACTTT
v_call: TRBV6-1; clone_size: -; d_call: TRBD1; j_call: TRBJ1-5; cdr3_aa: CASNELRQGSQPQHF; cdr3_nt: TGTGCCAGCAATGAATTACGACAGGGTTCTCAGCCTCAACATTTT
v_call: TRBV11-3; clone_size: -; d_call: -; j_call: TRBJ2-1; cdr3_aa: CASNETDSEQVF; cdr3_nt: TGTGCCAGCAACGAAACAGACAGTGAGCAGGTCTTC
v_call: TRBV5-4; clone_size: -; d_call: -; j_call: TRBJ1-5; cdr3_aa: CASSPDGYPEPQHF; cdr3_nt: TGTGCCAGCAGCCCGGACGGCTATCCGGAGCCCCAGCATTTC
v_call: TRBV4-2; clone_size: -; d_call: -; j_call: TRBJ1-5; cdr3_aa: CACSQDLTSNQPQHF; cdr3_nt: TGTGCCTGCAGCCAAGACCTCACTAGCAATCAGCCACAGCATTTT
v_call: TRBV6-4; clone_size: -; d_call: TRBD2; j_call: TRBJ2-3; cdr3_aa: CASTGTSGSTDTQYF; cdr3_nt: TGTGCAAGCACCGGGACTAGCGGGAGCACAGATACGCAGTATTTT
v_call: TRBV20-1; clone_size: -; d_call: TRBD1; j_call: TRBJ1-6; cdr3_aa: CSAPPGQLNSSLHF; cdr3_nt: TGCAGTGCTCCCCCGGGACAGTTGAATTCATCCCTCCACTTC
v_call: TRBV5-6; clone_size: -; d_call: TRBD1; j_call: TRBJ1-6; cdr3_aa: CASSLRQGNESPLRF; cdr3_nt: TGTGCCAGCAGCTTGAGACAGGGGAATGAATCACCCCTCCGCTTT
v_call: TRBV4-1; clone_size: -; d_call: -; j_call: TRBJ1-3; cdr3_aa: CVSRQESPGKGVNTIYF; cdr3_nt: TGCGTCAGCAGGCAAGAGAGTCCCGGGAAAGGGGTGAACACCATATATTTT
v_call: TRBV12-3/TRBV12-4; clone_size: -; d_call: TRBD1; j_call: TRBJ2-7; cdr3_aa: CASSQGQDRLEQYF; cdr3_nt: TGTGCCAGCAGTCAAGGACAGGACCGCTTAGAGCAATATTTC
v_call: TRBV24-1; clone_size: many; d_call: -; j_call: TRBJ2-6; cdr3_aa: CATSDPILSSGANVLTF; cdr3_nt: TGTGCCACCAGTGATCCCATTCTCAGCTCTGGGGCCAACGTCCTGACTTTC
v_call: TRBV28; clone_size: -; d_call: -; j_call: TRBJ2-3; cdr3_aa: CSSKAGGNTDTHYF; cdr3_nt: TGTTCCAGCAAGGCTGGGGGGAACACAGATACGCACTATTTT
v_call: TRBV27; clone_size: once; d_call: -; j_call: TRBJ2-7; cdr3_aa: CASSFGRGGSGGYVQYF; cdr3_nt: TGTGCCAGCAGTTTCGGACGCGGGGGCTCAGGCGGGTACGTGCAGTACTTC
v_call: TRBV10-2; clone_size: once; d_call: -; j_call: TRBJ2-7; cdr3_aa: CAISEWDIAAKSSYEQYF; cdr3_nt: TGCGCCATCAGTGAGTGGGATATAGCGGCCAAAAGCTCCTACGAGCAGTACTTC
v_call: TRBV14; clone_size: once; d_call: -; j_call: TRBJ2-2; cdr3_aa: CAGSHVRAATGELFF; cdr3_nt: TGTGCCGGCAGCCATGTTAGAGCGGCCACCGGGGAGCTGTTTTTT
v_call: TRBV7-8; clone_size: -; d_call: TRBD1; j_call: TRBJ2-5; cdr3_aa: CASSLQGRDRGATQYF; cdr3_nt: TGTGCCAGCAGCCTTCAAGGGCGGGACAGGGGCGCGACCCAGTACTTC
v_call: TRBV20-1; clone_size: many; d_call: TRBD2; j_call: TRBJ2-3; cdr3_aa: CSATPPPSGGTDTQYF; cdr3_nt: TGCAGTGCTACACCCCCGCCCAGCGGGGGCACAGATACGCAGTATTTT
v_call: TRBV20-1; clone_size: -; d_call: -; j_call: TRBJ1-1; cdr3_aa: CSVRDGQGTTEAFF; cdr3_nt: TGTAGTGTTAGAGACGGGCAAGGTACAACTGAAGCCTTCTTT
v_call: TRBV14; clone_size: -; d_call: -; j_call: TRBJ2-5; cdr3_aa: CASSSLTSGRQETQYF; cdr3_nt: TGTGCCAGCAGCAGCTTGACTAGTGGGAGGCAAGAGACCCAGTACTTC
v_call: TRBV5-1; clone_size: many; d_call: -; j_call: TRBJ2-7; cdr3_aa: CASSLDWGGEQYF; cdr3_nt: TGCGCCAGCAGCTTGGATTGGGGGGGCGAACAGTACTTC
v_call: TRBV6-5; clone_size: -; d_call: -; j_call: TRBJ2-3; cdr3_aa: CASNPLGIRDTQYF; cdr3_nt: TGTGCCAGCAATCCACTGGGCATTAGGGATACGCAATATTTT
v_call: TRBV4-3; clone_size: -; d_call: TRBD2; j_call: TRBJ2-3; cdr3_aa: CTSSQGVRELADTQYF; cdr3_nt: TGCACCAGCAGCCAAGGTGTGCGGGAGTTGGCAGATACGCAGTATTTT
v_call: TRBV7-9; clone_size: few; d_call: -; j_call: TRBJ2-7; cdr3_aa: CASSPIGRFSYEQYF; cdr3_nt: TGTGCCAGCAGCCCGATCGGCAGGTTTTCCTACGAGCAGTACTTC
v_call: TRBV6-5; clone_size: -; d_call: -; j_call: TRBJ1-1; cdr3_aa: CASSTAQGSTEAFF; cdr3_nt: TGTGCCAGCAGTACCGCCCAGGGGAGTACCGAAGCTTTCTTT
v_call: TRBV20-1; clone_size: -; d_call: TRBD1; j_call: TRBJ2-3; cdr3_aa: CGARIPGQGTDTQYF; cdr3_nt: TGCGGCGCTAGGATCCCGGGACAGGGCACAGATACGCAGTATTTT
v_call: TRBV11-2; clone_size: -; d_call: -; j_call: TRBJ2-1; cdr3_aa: CASSVSMNPYNEQFF; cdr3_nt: TGTGCCAGCAGCGTTAGCATGAACCCCTACAATGAGCAGTTCTTC
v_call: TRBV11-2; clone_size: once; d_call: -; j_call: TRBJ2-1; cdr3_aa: CASSLGLSSSYNEQFF; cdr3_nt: TGTGCCAGCAGCTTAGGACTTTCCTCCTCCTACAATGAGCAGTTCTTC
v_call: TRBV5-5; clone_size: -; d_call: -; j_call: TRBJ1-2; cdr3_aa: CASSPMTEPTYGYTF; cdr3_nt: TGTGCCAGCAGCCCAATGACAGAGCCGACTTATGGCTACACCTTC
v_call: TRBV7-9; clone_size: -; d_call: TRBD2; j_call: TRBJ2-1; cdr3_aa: CASSAIAGGPGNEQSF; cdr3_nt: TGTGCCAGCAGCGCGATAGCGGGAGGGCCAGGGAATGAGCAGTCCTTC
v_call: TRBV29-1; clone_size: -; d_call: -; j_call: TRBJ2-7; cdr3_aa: CNVGGTGSSYEQYF; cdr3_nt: TGCAACGTTGGAGGGACGGGGAGCTCCTACGAGCAGTACTTC